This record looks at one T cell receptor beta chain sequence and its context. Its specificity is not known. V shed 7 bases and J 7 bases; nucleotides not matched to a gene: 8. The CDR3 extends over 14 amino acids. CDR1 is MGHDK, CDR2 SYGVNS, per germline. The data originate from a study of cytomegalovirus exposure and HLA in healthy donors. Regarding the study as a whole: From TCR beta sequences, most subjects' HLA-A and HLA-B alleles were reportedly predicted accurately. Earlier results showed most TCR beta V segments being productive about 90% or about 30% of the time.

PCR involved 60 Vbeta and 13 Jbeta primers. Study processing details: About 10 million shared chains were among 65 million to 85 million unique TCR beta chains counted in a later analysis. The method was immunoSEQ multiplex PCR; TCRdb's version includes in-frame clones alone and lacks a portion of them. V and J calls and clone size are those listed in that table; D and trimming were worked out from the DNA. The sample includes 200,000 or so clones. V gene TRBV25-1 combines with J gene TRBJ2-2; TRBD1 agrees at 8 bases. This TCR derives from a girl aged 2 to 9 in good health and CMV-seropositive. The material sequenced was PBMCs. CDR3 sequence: CASNSGGMGGELFF. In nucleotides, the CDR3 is TGTGCCAGCAATTCAGGGGGCATGGGCGGGGAGCTGTTTTTT.